A selection of T cell receptor beta chains follows, all from one sample in a study of cytomegalovirus exposure and HLA in healthy donors. Some clones are missing from TCRdb's copy, which holds only in-frame ones; the method was immunoSEQ multiplex PCR. The table shows roughly 60,000 clones, with over 60% occurring only once. Source material: PBMCs. These receptors were taken from a woman in her 30s in good health and CMV-seronegative. Both conserved end residues are part of each CDR3. Each record gives: CDR3 protein, CDR3 DNA, clone size, D gene, V gene, J gene. The D gene is left open where the match is weak. Clone size, where shown, is once, few, many, or a class for clones that have expanded.

CDR3aa: CVADGGNYGYTF; CDR3nt: TGTGTAGCTGATGGCGGAAACTATGGCTACACCTTC; abundance: .; d_gene: .; v_gene: TRBV28; j_gene: TRBJ1-2
CDR3aa: CASSWGAGGIRELFF; CDR3nt: TGTGCCAGCAGTTGGGGGGCAGGGGGAATCCGGGAGCTGTTTTTT; abundance: .; d_gene: .; v_gene: TRBV6-1; j_gene: TRBJ2-2
CDR3aa: CATSRDPQGGTGELFF; CDR3nt: TGTGCCACCAGCAGAGATCCACAGGGGGGTACCGGGGAGCTGTTTTTT; abundance: .; d_gene: TRBD1; v_gene: TRBV15; j_gene: TRBJ2-2
CDR3aa: CASSPLAGDHNEQFF; CDR3nt: TGTGCCAGCAGCCCACTAGCGGGAGACCACAATGAGCAGTTCTTC; abundance: .; d_gene: TRBD2; v_gene: TRBV5-6; j_gene: TRBJ2-1
CDR3aa: CASSLSGQGAFEQYF; CDR3nt: TGTGCCAGCAGTTTATCGGGACAGGGGGCTTTCGAGCAGTACTTC; abundance: once; d_gene: TRBD1; v_gene: TRBV27; j_gene: TRBJ2-7
CDR3aa: CASSSPQETQYF; CDR3nt: TGTGCCAGCAGCTCTCCGCAAGAGACCCAGTACTTC; abundance: few; d_gene: .; v_gene: TRBV5-4; j_gene: TRBJ2-5
CDR3aa: CAGVPGNNYGYTF; CDR3nt: TGTGCGGGCGTACCGGGGAATAACTATGGCTACACCTTC; abundance: .; d_gene: .; v_gene: TRBV7-2; j_gene: TRBJ1-2
CDR3aa: CASSSSGTDTQYF; CDR3nt: TGTGCCAGTAGTTCTAGCGGGACCGATACGCAGTATTTT; abundance: .; d_gene: TRBD2; v_gene: TRBV19; j_gene: TRBJ2-3
CDR3aa: CASSIGQNGYTF; CDR3nt: TGTGCCAGTAGTATCGGACAGAATGGCTACACCTTC; abundance: .; d_gene: .; v_gene: TRBV19; j_gene: TRBJ1-2
CDR3aa: CASRKTGNQPQHF; CDR3nt: TGTGCCAGCCGAAAAACAGGGAATCAGCCCCAGCATTTT; abundance: .; d_gene: .; v_gene: TRBV6-5; j_gene: TRBJ1-5
CDR3aa: CASSSTGGETQYF; CDR3nt: TGCGCCAGCAGCTCGACAGGGGGGGAGACCCAGTACTTC; abundance: .; d_gene: TRBD1; v_gene: TRBV5-1; j_gene: TRBJ2-5
CDR3aa: CASSRTSGRGGGELFF; CDR3nt: TGTGCCAGTAGTAGGACTAGCGGGAGAGGGGGCGGGGAGCTGTTTTTT; abundance: .; d_gene: TRBD2; v_gene: TRBV19; j_gene: TRBJ2-2
CDR3aa: CASSWGGFPTNEKLFF; CDR3nt: TGTGCCAGCAGCTGGGGGGGGTTCCCAACTAATGAAAAACTGTTTTTT; abundance: few; d_gene: .; v_gene: TRBV7-9; j_gene: TRBJ1-4
CDR3aa: CASTGWAGGNNEQFF; CDR3nt: TGCGCCAGCACTGGCTGGGCAGGGGGCAACAATGAGCAGTTCTTC; abundance: .; d_gene: TRBD1; v_gene: TRBV5-1; j_gene: TRBJ2-1
CDR3aa: CASSQGPRRDQPQHF; CDR3nt: TGTGCCAGCAGCCAAGGACCGCGGAGGGATCAGCCCCAGCATTTT; abundance: .; d_gene: .; v_gene: TRBV9; j_gene: TRBJ1-5
CDR3aa: CASRRTGDNSPLHF; CDR3nt: TGTGCCAGCAGAAGGACAGGGGATAATTCACCCCTCCACTTT; abundance: .; d_gene: TRBD1; v_gene: TRBV5-5; j_gene: TRBJ1-6
CDR3aa: CASSQVVFGQDKSEAFF; CDR3nt: TGCGCCAGCAGCCAAGTAGTCTTCGGACAGGATAAAAGTGAAGCTTTCTTT; abundance: .; d_gene: TRBD1; v_gene: TRBV4-1; j_gene: TRBJ1-1
CDR3aa: CASKAEREGGEQYF; CDR3nt: TGCGCCAGCAAGGCGGAGCGGGAGGGCGGCGAGCAGTACTTC; abundance: .; d_gene: TRBD2; v_gene: TRBV10-1; j_gene: TRBJ2-7
CDR3aa: CASSLARELREQYF; CDR3nt: TGTGCCAGCAGCTTAGCCCGGGAACTGAGGGAGCAGTACTTC; abundance: .; d_gene: .; v_gene: TRBV7-2; j_gene: TRBJ2-7
CDR3aa: CSDRGEETQYF; CDR3nt: TGCAGCGACAGGGGTGAAGAGACCCAGTACTTC; abundance: .; d_gene: TRBD1; v_gene: TRBV29-1; j_gene: TRBJ2-5
CDR3aa: CASSVQGGYGYTF; CDR3nt: TGTGCCAGCAGTGTCCAGGGAGGGTATGGCTACACCTTC; abundance: .; d_gene: .; v_gene: TRBV27; j_gene: TRBJ1-2
CDR3aa: CASSEVWTRVDEQFF; CDR3nt: TGTGCCAGCAGTGAAGTCTGGACTAGGGTCGATGAGCAGTTCTTC; abundance: .; d_gene: TRBD2; v_gene: TRBV2; j_gene: TRBJ2-1
CDR3aa: CASSLGGYNQPQHF; CDR3nt: TGTGCCAGCAGCCTAGGTGGATACAATCAGCCCCAGCATTTT; abundance: few; d_gene: .; v_gene: TRBV28; j_gene: TRBJ1-5
CDR3aa: CASKRGYTGELFF; CDR3nt: TGTGCCAGCAAGCGGGGTTATACCGGGGAGCTGTTTTTT; abundance: .; d_gene: TRBD2; v_gene: TRBV6-1; j_gene: TRBJ2-2
CDR3aa: CASSKALGREGYTIYF; CDR3nt: TGTGCCAGCAGCAAAGCGCTGGGGAGGGAGGGCTACACCATATATTTT; abundance: .; d_gene: .; v_gene: TRBV21-1; j_gene: TRBJ1-3
CDR3aa: CASSFDRGTQYF; CDR3nt: TGTGCCAGCAGTTTTGACAGGGGTACCCAGTACTTC; abundance: .; d_gene: TRBD1; v_gene: TRBV28; j_gene: TRBJ2-5
CDR3aa: CSVERSSYNEQFF; CDR3nt: TGCAGCGTTGAGCGGAGCTCCTACAATGAGCAGTTCTTC; abundance: .; d_gene: .; v_gene: TRBV29-1; j_gene: TRBJ2-1
CDR3aa: CASSATGDNQPQHF; CDR3nt: TGTGCCAGCAGTGCGACAGGGGACAATCAGCCCCAGCATTTT; abundance: .; d_gene: TRBD1; v_gene: TRBV6-1; j_gene: TRBJ1-5
CDR3aa: CSARYNEQFF; CDR3nt: TGCAGTGCTCGTTACAATGAGCAGTTCTTC; abundance: .; d_gene: .; v_gene: TRBV20-1; j_gene: TRBJ2-1
CDR3aa: CAIKRATGELFF; CDR3nt: TGTGCCATCAAGCGGGCCACCGGGGAGCTGTTTTTT; abundance: .; d_gene: .; v_gene: TRBV10-3; j_gene: TRBJ2-2
CDR3aa: CASEADRRNTGELFF; CDR3nt: TGCGCCAGCGAAGCCGACAGGAGGAACACCGGGGAGCTGTTTTTT; abundance: .; d_gene: .; v_gene: TRBV10-2; j_gene: TRBJ2-2
CDR3aa: CASSQEGTGNFPYEQYF; CDR3nt: TGCGCCAGCAGCCAAGAGGGAACAGGGAATTTTCCCTACGAGCAGTACTTC; abundance: few; d_gene: .; v_gene: TRBV4-1; j_gene: TRBJ2-7
CDR3aa: CASSIGQLDGYTF; CDR3nt: TGTGCCAGCAGCATAGGACAGTTGGATGGCTACACCTTC; abundance: few; d_gene: .; v_gene: TRBV11-2; j_gene: TRBJ1-2
CDR3aa: CASSRTAYEQYF; CDR3nt: TGTGCCAGCAGTAGGACAGCCTACGAGCAGTACTTC; abundance: .; d_gene: .; v_gene: TRBV6-1; j_gene: TRBJ2-7
CDR3aa: CASSLAGGGELFF; CDR3nt: TGCGCCAGCAGCTTGGCAGGAGGCGGGGAGCTGTTTTTT; abundance: .; d_gene: .; v_gene: TRBV5-1; j_gene: TRBJ2-2
CDR3aa: CASSNTPTNAGDEETQYF; CDR3nt: TGTGCCAGCAGCAACACTCCCACAAACGCAGGGGACGAAGAGACCCAGTACTTC; abundance: .; d_gene: .; v_gene: TRBV7-9; j_gene: TRBJ2-5
CDR3aa: CASSPEGAGHRGNEQFF; CDR3nt: TGTGCCAGCAGTCCCGAAGGAGCGGGGCACAGGGGGAATGAGCAGTTCTTC; abundance: .; d_gene: .; v_gene: TRBV28; j_gene: TRBJ2-1
CDR3aa: CASSEAGRTANYGYTF; CDR3nt: TGTGCCAGCAGTGAAGCAGGCCGGACAGCTAACTATGGCTACACCTTC; abundance: many; d_gene: .; v_gene: TRBV6-1; j_gene: TRBJ1-2
CDR3aa: CASSTGWGTDTQYF; CDR3nt: TGTGCCAGTAGTACGGGGTGGGGCACAGATACGCAGTATTTT; abundance: .; d_gene: .; v_gene: TRBV19; j_gene: TRBJ2-3
CDR3aa: CSVRTDGGNEQFF; CDR3nt: TGCAGCGTTCGAACCGACGGGGGAAATGAGCAGTTCTTC; abundance: .; d_gene: .; v_gene: TRBV29-1; j_gene: TRBJ2-1
CDR3aa: CASSLEQGTNIQYF; CDR3nt: TGCGCCAGCAGCTTGGAGCAGGGGACAAACATTCAGTACTTC; abundance: .; d_gene: .; v_gene: TRBV5-1; j_gene: TRBJ2-4
CDR3aa: CASSLLRSASYNEQFF; CDR3nt: TGTGCCAGCAGTTTATTGCGGAGCGCCTCCTACAATGAGCAGTTCTTC; abundance: .; d_gene: .; v_gene: TRBV27; j_gene: TRBJ2-1
CDR3aa: CASSPGTAKETQYF; CDR3nt: TGTGCCAGCAGCCCAGGGACAGCCAAAGAGACCCAGTACTTC; abundance: .; d_gene: TRBD1; v_gene: TRBV9; j_gene: TRBJ2-5
CDR3aa: CASSPGGVSNQPQHF; CDR3nt: TGTGCCAGCAGTCCAGGGGGCGTTAGCAATCAGCCCCAGCATTTT; abundance: .; d_gene: TRBD1; v_gene: TRBV7-2; j_gene: TRBJ1-5
CDR3aa: CASSRGTAPYNEQFF; CDR3nt: TGTGCCAGTAGCCGAGGGACAGCTCCTTACAATGAGCAGTTCTTC; abundance: .; d_gene: TRBD1; v_gene: TRBV19; j_gene: TRBJ2-1
CDR3aa: CASREYEEQFF; CDR3nt: TGTGCCAGCAGGGAATATGAGGAGCAGTTCTTC; abundance: .; d_gene: .; v_gene: TRBV6-1; j_gene: TRBJ2-1
CDR3aa: CASSIGKGGPLTDTQYF; CDR3nt: TGTGCCAGTAGTATAGGAAAGGGCGGGCCACTCACAGATACGCAGTATTTT; abundance: .; d_gene: .; v_gene: TRBV19; j_gene: TRBJ2-3
CDR3aa: CASRLTSGGGGEQFF; CDR3nt: TGTGCCAGCAGGCTAACTAGCGGGGGAGGAGGTGAGCAGTTCTTC; abundance: .; d_gene: TRBD2; v_gene: TRBV6-5; j_gene: TRBJ2-1
CDR3aa: CASSSQWGDQPQHF; CDR3nt: TGTGCCAGCAGCTCTCAGTGGGGGGATCAGCCCCAGCATTTT; abundance: .; d_gene: .; v_gene: TRBV9; j_gene: TRBJ1-5
CDR3aa: CASSFSGVSTDTQYF; CDR3nt: TGTGCCAGCAGTTTTTCAGGTGTTAGCACAGATACGCAGTATTTT; abundance: few; d_gene: .; v_gene: TRBV28; j_gene: TRBJ2-3
CDR3aa: CASSYSGVNEKLFF; CDR3nt: TGTGCCAGCAGCTATTCAGGCGTTAATGAAAAACTGTTTTTT; abundance: .; d_gene: .; v_gene: TRBV5-5; j_gene: TRBJ1-4
CDR3aa: CASSRGLVSYNEQFF; CDR3nt: TGTGCCAGCAGCCGCGGACTAGTCTCCTACAATGAGCAGTTCTTC; abundance: .; d_gene: TRBD2; v_gene: TRBV2; j_gene: TRBJ2-1
CDR3aa: CASSFGTGGGQPQHF; CDR3nt: TGTGCCAGCAGCTTCGGGACAGGGGGGGGTCAGCCCCAGCATTTT; abundance: .; d_gene: TRBD1; v_gene: TRBV7-2; j_gene: TRBJ1-5
CDR3aa: CASVGPGTSGSIDSYEQYF; CDR3nt: TGTGCCAGCGTGGGGCCTGGGACTAGCGGGAGTATTGACTCCTACGAGCAGTACTTC; abundance: .; d_gene: TRBD2; v_gene: TRBV28; j_gene: TRBJ2-7
CDR3aa: CASSLTPPPGGYSYNEQFF; CDR3nt: TGTGCCAGCAGTTTAACTCCTCCGCCAGGGGGCTACTCCTACAATGAGCAGTTCTTC; abundance: .; d_gene: TRBD1; v_gene: TRBV27; j_gene: TRBJ2-1
CDR3aa: CASSPDRGISTGELFF; CDR3nt: TGTGCCAGTAGCCCAGACAGGGGGATAAGCACCGGGGAGCTGTTTTTT; abundance: .; d_gene: TRBD1; v_gene: TRBV19; j_gene: TRBJ2-2
CDR3aa: CASTLVAGQETQYF; CDR3nt: TGTGCCAGCACCCTAGTAGCGGGGCAAGAGACCCAGTACTTC; abundance: .; d_gene: TRBD2; v_gene: TRBV11-2; j_gene: TRBJ2-5
CDR3aa: CASSPWDRDYGYTF; CDR3nt: TGTGCCAGCAGCCCCTGGGACAGGGACTATGGCTACACCTTC; abundance: .; d_gene: TRBD1; v_gene: TRBV5-7; j_gene: TRBJ1-2